This T cell receptor beta chain emerged from a study of OX40 agonist ivuxolimab in advanced cancers. Turning to the study itself: Ivuxolimab was administered intravenously to patients at 0.01 to 10 mg/kg every 2 weeks. Partial responses, seen in three patients, involved one hepatocellular carcinoma and two cutaneous melanomas. Participants averaged approximately 65 years of age (range about 23 to 79) and were around 80% male.

Repertoires were generated with immunoSEQ multiplex PCR, while TCRdb's copy carries only in-frame clones and drops some. The table records 55,000 to 80,000 clones, around 84% of them present only once. CDR1 is SNHLY, CDR2 FYNNEI, per germline. This CDR3 has 15 amino acids. V dropped 9 bases and J dropped 5; count of bases not matched to a gene: 9. Blood sampling took place at baseline, cycle 4 day 1, and cycle 7 day 1. Sequenced here: CD4+ or CD8+ T cells sorted from blood, sampled in a trial of the OX40 agonist ivuxolimab. The J gene is TRBJ2-2, the V gene TRBV2, with TRBD2 identical over 10 bases. The TCR comes from an adult with an advanced solid tumor such as melanoma, head and neck, liver or kidney cancer. CDR3 sequence: CASGGSGRRTGELFF. CDR3 DNA sequence: TGTGCCAGTGGAGGTAGCGGGAGGCGAACCGGGGAGCTGTTTTTT.